This TCR beta chain is from a study of T cells in tuberculosis. Study background: CD1B tetramers identified T cells specific for mycobacterial lipid GMM.

Sorting used thawed, overnight-rested PBMC stained with anti-CD3, a viability dye and GMM-loaded CD1B tetramer. The lipid loaded on the CD1B tetramers was C32 glucose monomycolate from Rhodococcus equi. Tetramer-sorted PBMC had been CD14 monocyte-depleted before freezing. Germline CDR1 reads GTSNPN; CDR2 reads SVGIG (reference sequence). Trimming took off 1 base at V and 7 bases at J, with 17 bases between the two ends. CDR3 length: 15 residues. Chain pairing is unknown; alpha and beta were sequenced separately. Repertoires were generated with immunoSEQ multiplex PCR, while TCRdb's copy carries only in-frame clones and drops some. The sample lists some 90,000 clones, roughly 93% occurring once. Points from the study as a whole: Low-affinity CD1B-GMM tetramer-binding T cells may have been missed.

The rearrangement links TRBV30 to TRBJ1-5, with a possible D match to TRBD1 (5 bases). Sequencing was done on a sample of CD1b-GMM tetramer-negative cells sorted from PBMCs. This clonotype was obtained from an adult woman with latent tuberculosis. For the CDR3, the DNA is TGTGCCTGGAGTGGAAACAGGTATCGAGAGCAGCCCCAGCATTTT. Translated: CAWSGNRYREQPQHF.